This T cell receptor (beta chain) is drawn from a study of blood T cell repertoires in COVID-19. Germline CDR1 and CDR2: KGHSH and LQKENI. This CDR3 is built from 15 residues. Trimming cost V 1 base and J 0 bases, with 6 bases left between them. Profiled with immunoSEQ multiplex PCR; TCRdb holds only in-frame clones, not every one. The table includes about 160,000 clones, 90% detected once. Source material: peripheral blood. This chain links TRBV18 with TRBJ2-2; D gene unclear. The TCR sequence derives from a man aged 60 to 75 with active or convalescent COVID-19. The CDR3 reads CASSPRATNTGELFF. CDR3 sequence (DNA): TGTGCCAGCTCACCACGGGCCACGAACACCGGGGAGCTGTTTTTT.